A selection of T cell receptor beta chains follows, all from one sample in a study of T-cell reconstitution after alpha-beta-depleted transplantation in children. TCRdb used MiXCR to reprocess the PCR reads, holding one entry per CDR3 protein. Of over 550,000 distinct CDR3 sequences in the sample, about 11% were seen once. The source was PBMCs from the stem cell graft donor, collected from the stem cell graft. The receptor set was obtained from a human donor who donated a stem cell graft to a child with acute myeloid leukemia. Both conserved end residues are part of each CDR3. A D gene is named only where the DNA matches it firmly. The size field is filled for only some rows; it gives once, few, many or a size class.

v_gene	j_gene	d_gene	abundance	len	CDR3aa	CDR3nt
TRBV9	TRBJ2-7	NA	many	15	CASSYRASSSYEQYF	TGTGCCAGCAGCTACAGGGCGTCCTCATCCTACGAGCAGTACTTC
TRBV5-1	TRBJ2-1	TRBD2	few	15	CASSRETSARGEQFF	TGCGCCAGCAGCCGGGAAACTAGCGCGAGAGGTGAGCAGTTCTTC
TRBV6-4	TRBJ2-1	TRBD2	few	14	CASRPGEGYNEQFF	TGTGCCAGCAGACCCGGGGAGGGCTACAATGAGCAGTTCTTC
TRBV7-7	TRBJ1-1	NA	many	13	CASSLGGDTEAFF	TGTGCTAGCAGCTTAGGTGGGGACACTGAAGCTTTCTTT
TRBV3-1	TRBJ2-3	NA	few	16	CASSQDGRWATDTQYF	TGTGCCAGCAGCCAAGATGGGCGGTGGGCCACAGATACGCAGTATTTT
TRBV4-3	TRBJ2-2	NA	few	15	CASSQDPIAPGELFF	TGCGCCAGCAGCCAAGATCCCATAGCTCCCGGGGAGCTGTTTTTT
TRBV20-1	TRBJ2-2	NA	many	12	CSARTGSGELFF	TGCAGTGCTAGGACGGGATCCGGGGAGCTGTTTTTT
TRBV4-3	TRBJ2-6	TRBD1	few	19	CASSQVVGQGAVGANVLTF	TGCGCCAGCAGCCAAGTGGTGGGACAGGGGGCTGTTGGGGCCAACGTCCTGACTTTC
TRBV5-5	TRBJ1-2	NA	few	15	CASSLAAVSLYGYTF	TGTGCCAGCAGCTTGGCGGCAGTAAGCCTCTATGGCTACACCTTC
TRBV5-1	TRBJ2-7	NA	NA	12	CASSASPYEQYF	TGCGCCAGCAGCGCGAGCCCCTACGAGCAGTACTTC
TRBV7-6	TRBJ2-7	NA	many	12	CASGPLGDEQYF	TGTGCCAGCGGCCCGCTCGGAGACGAGCAGTACTTC
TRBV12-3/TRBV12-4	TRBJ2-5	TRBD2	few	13	CASSWTSGGGQYF	TGTGCCAGCAGTTGGACTAGCGGTGGGGGCCAGTACTTC
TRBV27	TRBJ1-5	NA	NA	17	CASSLSALERKDQPQHF	TGTGCCAGCAGTTTATCGGCTTTGGAACGGAAAGATCAGCCCCAGCATTTT
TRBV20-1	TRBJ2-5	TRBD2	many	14	CSARGGRAVETQYF	TGCAGTGCTAGAGGCGGGAGGGCCGTAGAGACCCAGTACTTC
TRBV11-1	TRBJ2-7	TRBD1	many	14	CASSSGTGSHEQYF	TGTGCCAGCAGCTCTGGGACAGGATCGCACGAGCAGTACTTC
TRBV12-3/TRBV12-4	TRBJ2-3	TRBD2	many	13	CASRVRGADTQYF	TGTGCCAGCAGGGTTCGGGGGGCAGATACGCAGTATTTT
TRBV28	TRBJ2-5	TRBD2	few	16	CASSLGAAGAQETQYF	TGTGCCAGCAGTTTAGGGGCTGCGGGAGCGCAAGAGACCCAGTACTTC
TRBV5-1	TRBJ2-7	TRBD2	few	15	CASSPAAGAIGEQYF	TGCGCCAGCAGTCCAGCAGCGGGGGCGATCGGCGAGCAGTACTTC
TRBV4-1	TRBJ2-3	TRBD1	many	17	CASSQGPTGELTDTQYF	TGCGCCAGCAGCCAAGGCCCGACAGGGGAGTTAACAGATACGCAGTATTTT
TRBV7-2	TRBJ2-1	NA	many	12	CASSSYAIGQFF	TGTGCCAGCAGCTCTTATGCAATTGGGCAGTTCTTC
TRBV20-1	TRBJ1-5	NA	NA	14	CSATDRNSNQPQHF	TGCAGTGCCACGGACAGAAATAGCAATCAGCCCCAGCATTTT
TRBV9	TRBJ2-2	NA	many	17	CASSVGADPTNTGELFF	TGTGCCAGCAGCGTAGGGGCCGACCCTACGAACACCGGGGAGCTGTTTTTT
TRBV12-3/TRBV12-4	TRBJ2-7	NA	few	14	CASSLISESYEQYF	TGTGCCAGCAGTTTAATTAGCGAGTCCTACGAGCAGTACTTC
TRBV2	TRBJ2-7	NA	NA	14	CASSEGASPYEQYF	TGTGCCAGCAGTGAGGGGGCGTCCCCCTACGAGCAGTACTTC